A single sample is the source of the 9 T cell receptor beta chains below, sequenced in a study of T cell responses to AZD1222 COVID-19 vaccine. Profiled with immunoSEQ multiplex PCR; TCRdb holds only in-frame clones, not every one. Here the sample spans fewer than 120,000 clones, 94% being singletons. The input for sequencing was peripheral blood, taken 28 days after the second AZD1222 dose. These receptors were obtained from an adult who received the AZD1222 COVID-19 vaccine.

The rearrangement joins TRBV22-1 to TRBJ1-2; the DNA was not compared with TRBD1, the D call given in the table. TRBV22-1 is termed a pseudogene. The CDR3 runs to 16 residues. The CDR3 is CPGSDEIYRERPGYTF. The CDR3 DNA sequence: TGTCCTGGGAGCGACGAGATTTACAGGGAAAGGCCTGGCTACACCTTC.

This chain links TRBV5-1 with TRBJ2-1; tentatively, D is TRBD1 or TRBD2 (5 bases each). The CDR3 is 14 residues long. The germline gives CDR1 SGHRS, CDR2 YFSETQ. V lost 0 bases and J lost 10, with 14 bases in between. CDR3 in DNA: TGCGCCAGCAGCTTGGGAATTCCCCGGGACGAGCAGTTCTTC. It encodes CASSLGIPRDEQFF.

V is TRBV5-5 and J is TRBJ2-7; D remains ambiguous. This CDR3 has 11 residues. Germline CDR1 is SGHKS and CDR2 is YYEKEE (reference sequence). The ends were cut back, 2 bases at V and 1 base at J, with 1 base in the middle. The chain's CDR3 is CASSFSYEQYF. CDR3 nucleotide sequence: TGTGCCAGCAGCTTTTCCTACGAGCAGTACTTC.

CDR3 sequence: CASSEPRGGRYTDTQYF. CDR3 nucleotide sequence: TGTGCCAGCAGTGAACCTAGGGGGGGGAGATACACAGATACGCAGTATTTT. The chain has TRBV3-1 (or the pseudogene TRBV3-2) and TRBJ2-3, with D perhaps matching TRBD2 (7 bases). Deletions cut 6 bases from V and 2 bases from J, with 21 bases between. Germline V lookup: CDR1 LGHDT, CDR2 YNNKEL (reference sequence). This CDR3 comprises 17 residues.

The sample holds a few counts of this clone. The chain uses TRBV3-1 (or the pseudogene TRBV3-2) and TRBJ2-1; D is ambiguous. There are 18 residues in the CDR3. Germline loops: CDR1 LGHDT, CDR2 YNNKEL (reference sequence). Trimming took 0 bases from V and 7 from J, leaving 22 bases between them. This CDR3 is CASSQDHRGPREENEQFF. CDR3 nucleotide sequence: TGTGCCAGCAGCCAAGATCATCGTGGACCCCGCGAGGAAAATGAGCAGTTCTTC.

The V call is TRBV2, the J call TRBJ2-3; D gene uncertain. Trimming left V 2 bases short and J 2 bases short, with 11 bases between. This CDR3 has 15 residues. Per germline, CDR1 SNHLY and CDR2 FYNNEI. The CDR3 coding sequence is TGTGCCAGCAGTGAACAACTGGATTTCACAGATACGCAGTATTTT. This sequence encodes CASSEQLDFTDTQYF.

The chain carries TRBV5-5 and TRBJ2-1, with 12 bases aligning to TRBD2. The V gene end was trimmed by 0 bases and the J gene end by 8 bases; junction bases not matched to a gene: 3. Germline V CDR1 and CDR2: SGHKS, YYEKEE (reference sequence). The CDR3 runs 15 residues. The CDR3 is CASSLGLAGGYEQFF. CDR3 in DNA: TGTGCCAGCAGCTTGGGGCTAGCGGGAGGGTATGAGCAGTTCTTC.

V and J are TRBV11-2 and TRBJ2-6; D gene unclear. The germline V gene encodes CDR1 SGHAT and CDR2 FQNNGV. The CDR3 extends over 14 amino acids. V lost 8 bases and J lost 4, with 12 bases in between. CDR3 sequence (DNA): TGTGCCAGCGGTGAGGACCACGGGGCCAACGTCCTGACTTTC. Translating it yields CASGEDHGANVLTF.

The chain uses TRBV5-6 and TRBJ1-1, with D unresolved. Trimming took 0 bases from V and 0 from J, leaving 12 bases between them. CDR3 length: 16 residues. Germline V CDR1 and CDR2: SGHDT, YYEEEE. The CDR3 DNA reads as TGTGCCAGCAGCTTGGCCTTGCGGGGAATGAACACTGAAGCTTTCTTT. Its protein product is CASSLALRGMNTEAFF.